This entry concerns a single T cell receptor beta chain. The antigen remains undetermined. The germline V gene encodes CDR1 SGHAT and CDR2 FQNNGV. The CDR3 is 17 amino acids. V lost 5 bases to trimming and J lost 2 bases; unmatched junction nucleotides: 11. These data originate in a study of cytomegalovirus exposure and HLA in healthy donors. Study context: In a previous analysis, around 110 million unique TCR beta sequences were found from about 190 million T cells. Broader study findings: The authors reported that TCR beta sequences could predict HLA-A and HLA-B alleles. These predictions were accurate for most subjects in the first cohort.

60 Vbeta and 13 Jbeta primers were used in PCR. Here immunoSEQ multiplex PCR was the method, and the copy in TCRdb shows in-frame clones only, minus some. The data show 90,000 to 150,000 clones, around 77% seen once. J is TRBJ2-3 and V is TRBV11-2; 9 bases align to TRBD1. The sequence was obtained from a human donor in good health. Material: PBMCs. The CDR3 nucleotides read TGTGCCAGCAGCCCCTGGGCCGGACAGGGGCTCACAGATACGCAGTATTTT. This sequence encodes CASSPWAGQGLTDTQYF.